A single sample is the source of the 20 T cell receptor beta chains below, sequenced in a study of T cell clonotyping in hematopoietic cell transplantation. The table came from immunoSEQ multiplex PCR; TCRdb's copy has only in-frame clones and leaves some out. The profile shows about 76,000 clones, about 96% of them singletons. The time point is: recipient sample about 28 days before transplant, after cytoreduction. This specimen consisted of peripheral blood mononuclear cells, obtained before stem cell transplant. These receptors originate from a woman between 45 and 60 years old with acute myeloid leukemia. Some clones in this sample may be carry-over from other donors' samples.

The chain links TRBV30 to TRBJ2-3, with TRBD2 matching over 10 bases. The CDR3 totals 18 residues. V lost 1 base to trimming and J lost 6 bases; unmatched junction nucleotides: 16. Per the germline V gene, CDR1 is GTSNPN and CDR2 is SVGIG (reference sequence). The CDR3 coding sequence is TGTGCCTGGAGTGGCTGGGCAGGTACTAGCGGGAACCGGGATACGCAGTATTTT. It codes for CAWSGWAGTSGNRDTQYF.

The chain is built from TRBV9 and TRBJ2-3, with D tentatively TRBD2 (6 bases). Per germline, CDR1 SGDLS and CDR2 YYNGEE. The CDR3 spans 12 residues. Trimming took off 3 bases at V and 6 bases at J, with 8 bases between the two ends. The DNA for the CDR3 is TGTGCCAGCAGCGAAGGGAGGGATACGCAGTATTTT. Translation gives CASSEGRDTQYF.

This clone was counted a few times. This chain joins TRBV6-5 and TRBJ2-7; D perhaps matches TRBD2 (5 bases). The CDR3 runs 14 residues. Germline loops: CDR1 MNHEY, CDR2 SVGAGI. V lost 2 bases, J lost 3 bases, and 11 bases lay in between. This chain's CDR3 is CASSYGLDGYEQYF. CDR3 DNA: TGTGCCAGCAGTTACGGACTGGACGGCTACGAGCAGTACTTC.

The gene calls are TRBV5-1 and TRBJ2-1, with TRBD2 matching over 10 bases. The CDR3 is made up of 17 amino acids. The germline V gene encodes CDR1 SGHRS and CDR2 YFSETQ. J lost 5 bases, V lost 0 bases, and 8 bases had no gene match. The CDR3 region is CASSLVPGLATDNEQFF. The CDR3 DNA is TGCGCCAGCAGCTTGGTGCCGGGACTAGCGACGGACAATGAGCAGTTCTTC.

The chain is built from TRBV5-1 and TRBJ1-1, with D uncertain. In germline, CDR1 is SGHRS, CDR2 YFSETQ. The CDR3 runs 15 residues. The V end lost 3 bases, the J end lost 0 bases, and 12 bases lay between the germline ends. The DNA of the CDR3 is TGCGCCAGCAGCTGGGGAGGAGCGATGAACACTGAAGCTTTCTTT. Translation: CASSWGGAMNTEAFF. Looking up the rest from reference TRBV5-1 and TRBJ1-1 gives the full variable domain: KAGVTQTPRYLIKTRGQQVTLSCSPISGHRSVSWYQQTPGQGLQFLFEYFSETQRNKGNFPGRFSGRQFSNSRSEMNVSTLELGDSALYLCASSWGGAMNTEAFFGQGTRLTVV.

The chain links TRBV4-1 to TRBJ2-1; 10 bases map to TRBD2. Trimming took 2 bases from V and 3 from J; bases not matched to a gene: 4. Looked up from germline, CDR1 is MGHRA and CDR2 is YSYEKL. This CDR3 has 16 residues. The CDR3 region has the DNA TGCGCCAGCAGCCAAACTAGCGGGACAGTCTACAATGAGCAGTTCTTC. Amino acid sequence: CASSQTSGTVYNEQFF.

This chain joins TRBV11-1 and TRBJ2-2; 8 positions match TRBD1. Trimming at V came to 4 bases and at J to 4 bases, leaving 5 bases not matched to a gene. The V gene's germline CDR1 is SGHAT and CDR2 FQDESV (reference sequence). The CDR3 loop spans 15 amino acids. The CDR3: CASSSGTGATGELFF. For the CDR3, the DNA is TGTGCCAGCAGCTCCGGGACAGGTGCCACCGGGGAGCTGTTTTTT.

The genes are TRBV29-1 and TRBJ1-4; 8 bases line up with TRBD1. The junction had 8 bases not matched to a gene; V was cut back by 1 base and J by 10 bases. The length of the CDR3 is 14 residues. Germline V lookup: CDR1 SQVTM, CDR2 ANQGSEA. The DNA for the CDR3 is TGCAGCGTTGAAGCGTCAGGGGGCGCAGGAAAACTGTTTTTT. Its translation: CSVEASGGAGKLFF.

This clone was counted a single time. The CDR3 DNA reads as TGTGCCTGGGTGGACAGGAGCACCTACAATGAGCAGTTCTTC. The encoded protein is CAWVDRSTYNEQFF. The chain uses TRBV30 and TRBJ2-1; TRBD1 aligns across 7 bases. CDR1 is GTSNPN and CDR2 is SVGIG in the germline V gene (reference sequence). The CDR3 is 14 residues long. V lost 5 bases to trimming and J lost 2 bases; unmatched junction nucleotides: 6.

The chain is built from TRBV6-6 and TRBJ2-7; TRBD2 aligns across 8 bases. CDR1 is MNHNY and CDR2 is SVGAGI in the germline V gene (reference sequence). The length of the CDR3 is 13 residues. The ends lost 5 bases at V and 7 bases at J; junction bases unmatched: 7. Here the CDR3 DNA reads TGTGCCAGCAGTACCGGGACGGGGGGGGAGCAGTACTTC. Its protein product is CASSTGTGGEQYF.

The rearrangement uses TRBV7-2 and TRBJ1-4; a possible D gene is TRBD1 (6 bases). CDR1 and CDR2 from the germline V gene are SGHTA and FQGNSA. V lost 6 bases, J lost 0 bases, and 11 bases lay in between. The CDR3 is made up of 15 amino acids. CDR3 nucleotide sequence: TGTGCCAGCAGTTGGGACACCGCAACTAATGAAAAACTGTTTTTT. It yields the protein CASSWDTATNEKLFF.

This sequence joins TRBV7-2 and TRBJ2-5, with a possible D match to TRBD2 (6 bases). The germline CDR1 and CDR2 sequences are SGHTA and FQGNSA. V was clipped by 1 base and J by 5 bases, with 11 bases between them. The CDR3 spans 14 residues. In DNA, the CDR3 is TGTGCCAGCAGCTTAGGCTTAGGAGGGGAGACCCAGTACTTC. Protein sequence: CASSLGLGGETQYF.

The J gene is TRBJ2-7, the V gene TRBV29-1, with 14 bases lining up with TRBD2. The V segment lost 4 bases and the J segment 4 bases; nucleotides outside the gene matches: 0. The CDR3 has 13 amino acids. Per the germline V gene, CDR1 is SQVTM and CDR2 is ANQGSEA. The CDR3 coding sequence is TGCAGCGTTGGGACTAGCGGGGGGTACGAGCAGTACTTC. It codes for CSVGTSGGYEQYF.

The V gene is TRBV4-1, the J gene TRBJ2-7; 8 bases are shared with TRBD1. CDR1 and CDR2 from the germline V gene are MGHRA and YSYEKL. V gave up 2 bases and J gave up 1 base; unmatched junction bases: 7. The CDR3 is made up of 16 amino acids. In DNA form, the CDR3 reads TGCGCCAGCAGCCAACCGGACAGGGATCCTTCCTACGAGCAGTACTTC. Translated: CASSQPDRDPSYEQYF.

This clone was seen only once. V usage is TRBV4-2 and J usage is TRBJ1-1; a weak D match, TRBD1 (5 bases). The V gene's germline CDR1 is LGHNA and CDR2 YNFKEQ. V lost 0 bases, J lost 6 bases, and 11 bases lay in between. CDR3 length: 14 residues. CDR3: CASSQEGASAEAFF. As DNA, the CDR3 is TGTGCCAGCAGCCAAGAAGGGGCGAGCGCTGAAGCTTTCTTT.

The genes are TRBV2 and TRBJ2-3; D unclear. V lost 8 bases, J lost 2 bases, and 5 bases lay in between. The CDR3 consists of 11 residues. CDR1 is SNHLY, CDR2 FYNNEI, per germline. CDR3 nucleotide sequence: TGTGCCAGCGGCCTCACAGATACGCAGTATTTT. Amino acids: CASGLTDTQYF.

This clone was found once. V gene TRBV28 combines with J gene TRBJ1-5; TRBD1 might be the D (5 bases). The V gene's germline CDR1 is MDHEN and CDR2 SYDVKM. Trimming removed 5 bases at V and 6 bases at J, with 23 bases between. The CDR3 spans 17 residues. The CDR3 DNA sequence: TGTGCCAGCAGTCCGATCAACAGGTGGTCGGTTGCTCAGCCCCAGCATTTT. Translation: CASSPINRWSVAQPQHF.

The J gene is TRBJ2-7, the V gene TRBV13, with 13 bases that match TRBD2. V gave up 3 bases and J gave up 2 bases; unmatched junction bases: 1. Looked up from germline, CDR1 is PRHDT and CDR2 is FYEKMQ (reference sequence). This CDR3 spans 15 amino acids. Here the CDR3 reads CASSLGLAGTYEQYF. The DNA for the CDR3 is TGTGCCAGCAGCTTGGGACTAGCGGGGACCTACGAGCAGTACTTC.

This sequence joins TRBV28 and TRBJ2-7; 11 positions match TRBD2. This CDR3 is 17 amino acids long. V lost 5 bases to trimming and J lost 3 bases; unmatched junction nucleotides: 12. CDR1 and CDR2 (germline): MDHEN, SYDVKM. As DNA, the CDR3 is TGTGCCAGCAGTCCCTCTTTAGGAACTAGCGGGAGCTACGAGCAGTACTTC. Residues: CASSPSLGTSGSYEQYF.

The rearrangement links TRBV6-6 to TRBJ2-7; 12 bases map to TRBD2. Germline loops: CDR1 MNHNY, CDR2 SVGAGI (reference sequence). Trimming removed 7 bases from V and 2 bases from J; junction bases left unmatched: 3. The CDR3 contains 14 residues. The CDR3 sequence: CASTRLAGAYEQYF. The CDR3 DNA reads as TGTGCCAGCACCAGACTAGCGGGGGCCTACGAGCAGTACTTC.